This TCR beta chain was captured in a study of cytomegalovirus exposure and HLA in healthy donors. The study's findings and limits: From TCR beta sequences, most subjects' HLA-A and HLA-B alleles were reportedly predicted accurately.

In regard to this clone: Its cognate antigen is unknown. Relative to the germline gene, one junction end is altered; a read error may explain this. Within the sample, other DNA sequences also encode this same CDR3.

With 60 Vbeta and 13 Jbeta primers, the PCR was carried out. The assay was immunoSEQ multiplex PCR, and TCRdb's table has in-frame clones only and misses some. The data hold more than 140,000 clones, with around 79% observed a single time. The origin of this receptor is a male donor in good health and CMV-seronegative. Sequencing was performed on PBMCs.

CDR3 sequence: CASSLGSSGYGGELFF. In DNA, the CDR3 is TGCGCCAGCAGCTTAGGAAGTTCAGGGTACGGCGGGGAGCTGTTTTTT. The chain carries TRBV7-9 and TRBJ2-2, with D possibly being TRBD1 (5 bases). The CDR3 loop spans 16 amino acids. Germline V gives CDR1 SEHNR, CDR2 FQNEAQ (reference sequence). The full variable domain, in which reference TRBV7-9 and TRBJ2-2 provide the parts outside the CDR3, is DTGVSQNPRHKITKRGQNVTFRCDPISEHNRLYWYRQTLGQGPEFLTYFQNEAQLEKSRLLSDRFSAERPKGSFSTLEIQRTEQGDSAMYLCASSLGSSGYGGELFFGEGSRLTVL.